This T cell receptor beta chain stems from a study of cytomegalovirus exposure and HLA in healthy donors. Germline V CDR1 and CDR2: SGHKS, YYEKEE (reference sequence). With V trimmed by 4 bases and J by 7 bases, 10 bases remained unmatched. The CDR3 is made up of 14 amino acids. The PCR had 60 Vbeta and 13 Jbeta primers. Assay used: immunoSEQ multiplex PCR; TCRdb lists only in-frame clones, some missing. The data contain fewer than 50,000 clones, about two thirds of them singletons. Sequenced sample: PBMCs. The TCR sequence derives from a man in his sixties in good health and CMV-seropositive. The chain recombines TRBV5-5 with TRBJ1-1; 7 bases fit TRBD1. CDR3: CASSQGVMVLEAFF. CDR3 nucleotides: TGTGCCAGCAGCCAGGGGGTTATGGTGCTTGAAGCTTTCTTT.